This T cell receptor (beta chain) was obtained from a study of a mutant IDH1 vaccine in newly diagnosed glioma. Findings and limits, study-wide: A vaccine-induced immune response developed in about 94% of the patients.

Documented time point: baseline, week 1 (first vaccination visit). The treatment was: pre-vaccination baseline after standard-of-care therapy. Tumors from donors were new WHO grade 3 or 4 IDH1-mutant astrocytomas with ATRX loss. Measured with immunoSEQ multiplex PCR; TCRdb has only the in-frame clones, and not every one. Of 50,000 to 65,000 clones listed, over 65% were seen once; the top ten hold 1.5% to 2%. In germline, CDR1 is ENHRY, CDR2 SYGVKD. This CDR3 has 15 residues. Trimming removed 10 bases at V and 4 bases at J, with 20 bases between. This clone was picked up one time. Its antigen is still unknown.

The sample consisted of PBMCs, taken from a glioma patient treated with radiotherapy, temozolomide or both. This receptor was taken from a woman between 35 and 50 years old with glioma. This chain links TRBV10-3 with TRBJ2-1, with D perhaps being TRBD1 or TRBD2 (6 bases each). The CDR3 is CATRPGASSYNEQFF. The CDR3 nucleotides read TGTGCCACCCGCCCGGGGGCAAGTTCGTACAATGAGCAGTTCTTC.